The 20 T cell receptor beta chains below come from one sample, sequenced in a study of blood T cell repertoires in COVID-19. Some clones are missing from TCRdb's copy, which holds only in-frame ones; the method was immunoSEQ multiplex PCR. The data contain 250,000 to 300,000 clones, around 86% of them singletons. The specimen was peripheral blood. The receptors here all came from a middle-aged man with acute or convalescent COVID-19.

The V and J genes are TRBV5-1 and TRBJ1-1, with a tentative D call TRBD1 (5 bases). The CDR3 contains 15 residues. Looked up from germline, CDR1 is SGHRS and CDR2 is YFSETQ. V was pared by 1 base and J by 4 bases, with 14 bases between. The CDR3 DNA reads as TGCGCCAGCAGCTTGAGGGAGGGGTTGGGCACTGAAGCTTTCTTT. Its translation: CASSLREGLGTEAFF.

This clone was detected once. The chain uses TRBV9 and TRBJ1-2, with no clear D. Between the trimmed V and J ends, which lost 3 bases and 5 bases, there was a span of 23 bases. Germline-derived CDR1 and CDR2 are SGDLS and YYNGEE. CDR3 length: 17 residues. CDR3 region: CASSAPPGRLGWYGYTF. DNA of the CDR3: TGTGCCAGCAGCGCTCCCCCGGGGAGGTTGGGGTGGTATGGCTACACCTTC.

V and J are TRBV19 and TRBJ1-2; 7 bases agree with TRBD1. Per the germline V gene, CDR1 is LNHDA and CDR2 is SQIVND (reference sequence). This CDR3 spans 14 amino acids. V was clipped by 9 bases and J by 0 bases; unmatched bases: 7. This CDR3 is CASTLGTANYGYTF. The CDR3 nucleotides read TGTGCCAGCACCCTCGGGACAGCTAACTATGGCTACACCTTC.

This clone was recorded only once. The genes are TRBV27 and TRBJ1-1, with TRBD1 matching 9 bases. The CDR3 has 15 amino acids. Losses at the gene ends were 5 bases for V and 3 bases for J; bases not matched to a gene: 7. Germline V gives CDR1 MNHEY, CDR2 SMNVEV (reference sequence). CDR3 DNA sequence: TGTGCCAGCAGTCCGGACAGGGGTCTTTACACTGAAGCTTTCTTT. Encoded protein: CASSPDRGLYTEAFF.

The V and J genes are TRBV7-8 and TRBJ2-7; D remains ambiguous. V lost 0 bases, J lost 1 base, and 10 bases lay in between. Germline assignment: CDR1 SGHVS and CDR2 FQNEAQ. The CDR3 contains 15 residues. The DNA for the CDR3 is TGTGCCAGCAGCTTAGCGTTTGGCAAATCCTACGAGCAGTACTTC. This codes for CASSLAFGKSYEQYF. Full variable domain (missing parts from reference TRBV7-8 and TRBJ2-7): GAGVSQSPRYKVAKRGQDVALRCDPISGHVSLFWYQQALGQGPEFLTYFQNEAQLDKSGLPSDRFFAERPEGSVSTLKIQRTQQEDSAVYLCASSLAFGKSYEQYFGPGTRLTVT.

V usage is TRBV23-1 and J usage is TRBJ2-7; 10 positions match TRBD1. TRBV23-1 is identified as an open reading frame with a role that is uncertain. Germline trimming cut 4 bases from V and 3 bases from J; bases unmatched to any gene: 9. CDR3 length: 16 residues. Here the CDR3 reads CASSPPDRTGGYEQYF. The CDR3 DNA reads TGCGCCAGCAGTCCGCCTGACAGGACAGGGGGCTACGAGCAGTACTTC.

V usage is TRBV10-3 and J usage is TRBJ1-2; D not resolved. This CDR3 contains 13 residues. Deletions cut 7 bases from V and 7 bases from J, with 16 bases between. Germline CDR1 ENHRY, CDR2 SYGVKD. In nucleotides, the CDR3 is TGTGCCATCAAGCCCGGAGGGCCATCTGGCTACACCTTC. The encoded protein is CAIKPGGPSGYTF.

At least ten counts were recorded for this clone. V is TRBV5-4 and J is TRBJ1-6; D not certain. CDR1 is SGHNT, CDR2 YYREEE, per germline (reference sequence). V was shortened by 2 bases and J by 6 bases, with 3 bases between the two germline ends. The CDR3 is made up of 12 amino acids. CDR3 DNA sequence: TGTGCCAGCAGCTTTCTTAATTCACCCCTCCACTTT. It is translated as CASSFLNSPLHF.

The chain employs TRBV7-2 and TRBJ2-7; D is unresolved. This CDR3 has 12 amino acids. The germline V and J ends were trimmed by 3 bases and 1 base, with 4 bases remaining between them. CDR1 SGHTA and CDR2 FQGNSA come from the germline V gene. Here the CDR3 reads CASSFSSYEQYF. The CDR3 DNA is TGTGCCAGCAGCTTTAGTTCCTACGAGCAGTACTTC.

The rearrangement uses TRBV4-1 and TRBJ2-2; TRBD1 agrees at 11 bases. With V trimmed by 0 bases and J by 7 bases, 4 bases remained unmatched. The germline V gene has CDR1 MGHRA and CDR2 YSYEKL. This CDR3 region has 16 residues. In DNA form, the CDR3 reads TGCGCCAGCAGCCAAGAACGGACAGGGGGCGGCGGGGAGCTGTTTTTT. Amino acid sequence: CASSQERTGGGGELFF.

This clone was picked up one time. V and J are TRBV11-1 and TRBJ2-7; weak D call: TRBD1 (6 bases). Per germline, CDR1 SGHAT and CDR2 FQDESV (reference sequence). The CDR3 has 14 amino acids. Trimming removed 0 bases at V and 3 bases at J, with 9 bases between. The CDR3 DNA reads TGTGCCAGCAGCTTAGCGGGCAGGGGCTACGAGCAGTACTTC. It codes for CASSLAGRGYEQYF.

This clone is termed medium-sized (0.01 to 0.1%). The chain combines TRBV27 with TRBJ2-5, with D unclear. Trimming removed 6 bases at V and 0 bases at J, with 14 bases between. CDR3 length equals 15 residues. Germline V CDR1 and CDR2: MNHEY, SMNVEV (reference sequence). The DNA for the CDR3 is TGTGCCAGCAGCGAAAGACACCCAAACCAAGAGACCCAGTACTTC. It translates to CASSERHPNQETQYF.

V is TRBV9 and J is TRBJ2-1; 11 nucleotides agree with TRBD1. Germline lookup yields CDR1 SGDLS and CDR2 YYNGEE. The CDR3 consists of 15 residues. The ends lost 0 bases at V and 6 bases at J; junction bases unmatched: 2. For the CDR3, the DNA is TGTGCCAGCAGCGTAGAGGGGACAGGGGGCAATGAGCAGTTCTTC. Translated, it gives CASSVEGTGGNEQFF.

The chain uses TRBV2 and TRBJ2-3; D is perhaps TRBD2 (5 bases). Germline-derived CDR1 and CDR2 are SNHLY and FYNNEI. V was cut by 8 bases and J by 0 bases, with 15 bases left in between. The CDR3 contains 15 residues. The CDR3 loop reads CASGLLLPSTDTQYF. The DNA of the CDR3 is TGTGCCAGCGGACTGCTACTGCCTAGCACAGATACGCAGTATTTT.

In its sample, this clone was seen once. This chain connects TRBV7-2 to TRBJ1-2, with 7 bases matching TRBD1. Germline CDR1 is SGHTA and CDR2 is FQGNSA. The length of the CDR3 is 16 residues. The J segment lost 0 bases and the V segment lost 2 bases, leaving 6 bases of the junction unmatched. The CDR3: CASSLSATGTNYGYTF. The CDR3 DNA follows: TGTGCCAGCAGCTTATCCGCGACAGGGACTAACTATGGCTACACCTTC.

This rearrangement joins TRBV6-5 to TRBJ1-3; D not resolved. Trimming stripped 6 bases from V and 2 bases from J, with 11 bases between. Germline CDR1 reads MNHEY; CDR2 reads SVGAGI. The CDR3 runs 14 residues. In nucleotides, the CDR3 is TGTGCCAGCAGAGAGGCGGGAACTGGAAACACCATATATTTT. Protein: CASREAGTGNTIYF.

This clone showed up just once. In DNA, the CDR3 is TGTGCCAGCAAAGACTGGGTTAATGAAAAACTGTTTTTT. This codes for CASKDWVNEKLFF. The chain couples TRBV2 to TRBJ1-4; D is undetermined. Per the germline V gene, CDR1 is SNHLY and CDR2 is FYNNEI. V lost 7 bases to trimming and J lost 4 bases, with 10 bases between them. The CDR3 spans 13 residues.

The rearrangement joins TRBV6-2 or TRBV6-3 to TRBJ1-1; TRBD1 agrees at 8 bases. Germline loops: CDR1 MNHEY, CDR2 SVGEGT. Trimming removed 6 bases from V and 0 bases from J; junction bases left unmatched: 9. The CDR3 is 16 amino acids. This CDR3 reads CASSPRQGYMNTEAFF. The CDR3 coding sequence is TGTGCCAGCAGCCCTAGACAGGGGTATATGAACACTGAAGCTTTCTTT.

This chain links TRBV7-2 with TRBJ2-7, with D possibly TRBD2 on 5 matching bases. The CDR3 extends over 14 amino acids. V gave up 7 bases and J gave up 7 bases, with 20 bases separating them. Per the germline V gene, CDR1 is SGHTA and CDR2 is FQGNSA. CDR3 amino acids: CASILTLSSGEQYF. The CDR3 DNA reads as TGTGCCAGCATCCTCACTTTAAGTTCGGGGGAGCAGTACTTC. Together with reference TRBV7-2 and TRBJ2-7, the CDR3 gives the full variable domain: GAGVSQSPSNKVTEKGKDVELRCDPISGHTALYWYRQSLGQGLEFLIYFQGNSAPDKSGLPSDRFSAERTGGSVSTLTIQRTQQEDSAVYLCASILTLSSGEQYFGPGTRLTVT.

The V call is TRBV5-1, the J call TRBJ1-5; D is undetermined. V was pared by 4 bases and J by 1 base, with 15 bases between. Per germline, CDR1 SGHRS and CDR2 YFSETQ. CDR3 size: 16 residues. CDR3: CASSPEPAGSNQPQHF. In nucleotides, the CDR3 is TGCGCCAGCAGCCCCGAGCCGGCCGGGAGCAATCAGCCCCAGCATTTT.